The rows below give T cell receptor beta chains drawn from one sample of a study of blood T cell repertoires in COVID-19. The method was immunoSEQ multiplex PCR; TCRdb's version includes in-frame clones alone and lacks a portion of them. The table includes 110,000 or so clones, 80% to 90% detected once. Sequenced: peripheral blood. The receptors stem from a man in his 70s with active or convalescent COVID-19. The CDR3 runs from the conserved cysteine through the conserved F or W. The D gene is left open where the match is weak. The size field is filled for only some rows; it gives once, few, many or a size class.

CDR3	DNA	length	D	V	J	size
CASSSPGTGATFSYEQYF	TGTGCCAGCAGCTCGCCAGGGACAGGGGCCACTTTCTCCTACGAGCAGTACTTC	18	TRBD1	TRBV28	TRBJ2-7	-
CASSLGDRSATQYF	TGTGCCAGCAGTTTAGGGGACAGGTCAGCGACCCAGTACTTC	14	TRBD1	TRBV27	TRBJ2-5	once
CASSLSSPGLSPDTQYF	TGTGCCAGCAGCTTGAGTTCTCCAGGTCTGTCCCCAGATACGCAGTATTTT	17	-	TRBV5-4	TRBJ2-3	-
CASSLAGGRVDEQFF	TGTGCCAGCAGTTTAGCGGGAGGGAGGGTGGATGAGCAGTTCTTC	15	TRBD2	TRBV28	TRBJ2-1	-
CAWDRGSGQPQHF	TGTGCCTGGGACAGGGGCTCGGGTCAGCCCCAGCATTTT	13	TRBD1	TRBV30	TRBJ1-5	-
CASRRLGAGGPNEQFF	TGTGCCAGCAGACGCTTGGGGGCGGGAGGCCCTAATGAGCAGTTCTTC	16	TRBD2	TRBV27	TRBJ2-1	-
CASSTGSLGSPLHF	TGTGCCAGCAGCACCGGGAGCCTGGGTTCACCCCTCCACTTT	14	-	TRBV5-4	TRBJ1-6	few
CSPYGGAGTEAFF	TGCAGCCCTTATGGGGGGGCCGGCACTGAAGCTTTCTTT	13	-	TRBV29-1	TRBJ1-1	-
CASSPWAGGLNEKLFF	TGTGCCAGCTCACCTTGGGCGGGCGGACTTAATGAAAAACTGTTTTTT	16	-	TRBV18	TRBJ1-4	-
CSASDLGSPPSYNEQFF	TGCAGTGCTAGTGATTTGGGTAGCCCTCCCTCCTACAATGAGCAGTTCTTC	17	-	TRBV20-1	TRBJ2-1	-
CASSPPTGGTHEQYF	TGTGCCAGCAGTCCCCCGACAGGGGGTACCCACGAGCAGTACTTC	15	TRBD1	TRBV28	TRBJ2-7	-
CASSSGQGGPQPQHF	TGCGCCAGCAGCTCGGGACAGGGGGGGCCTCAGCCCCAGCATTTT	15	TRBD1	TRBV5-1	TRBJ1-5	few
CASSFGGSDENGEQFF	TGTGCCAGCAGCTTCGGCGGGAGTGATGAGAACGGTGAGCAGTTCTTC	16	TRBD2	TRBV7-9	TRBJ2-1	-
CASSPKGYEGPQHF	TGTGCCAGCTCACCAAAGGGGTACGAAGGCCCCCAGCATTTT	14	-	TRBV18	TRBJ1-5	-
CASRSTGELQETQYF	TGTGCCAGCAGGAGCACAGGGGAACTACAAGAGACCCAGTACTTC	15	TRBD1	TRBV27	TRBJ2-5	-
CASSSGEGGSPLHF	TGTGCCAGCTCCTCCGGAGAGGGAGGTTCACCCCTCCACTTT	14	-	TRBV2	TRBJ1-6	few
CASSLAQGQGSGEQFF	TGCGCCAGCAGCTTGGCCCAAGGACAGGGTTCGGGTGAGCAGTTCTTC	16	TRBD1	TRBV5-1	TRBJ2-1	-
CASIPPLADKGSYNEQFF	TGTGCCAGCATACCCCCCCTAGCGGACAAGGGCTCCTACAATGAGCAGTTCTTC	18	TRBD2	TRBV7-9	TRBJ2-1	-
CASSPRTANGYTF	TGTGCCAGCAGTCCAAGGACAGCGAATGGCTACACCTTC	13	-	TRBV28	TRBJ1-2	-
CSVAAGTSILETQYF	TGCAGCGTCGCAGCCGGGACAAGCATTCTGGAGACCCAGTACTTC	15	-	TRBV29-1	TRBJ2-5	-
CASSLAPTGTATGNTIYF	TGTGCCAGCAGCTTGGCTCCCACCGGGACAGCAACTGGAAACACCATATATTTT	18	TRBD1	TRBV11-2	TRBJ1-3	-
CASRKGRTGDITDTQYF	TGCGCCAGCAGAAAGGGACGGACAGGGGATATCACAGATACGCAGTATTTT	17	TRBD1	TRBV10-1	TRBJ2-3	-
CASSEALTGANVLTF	TGTGCCAGCAGTGAAGCGCTAACCGGGGCCAACGTCCTGACTTTC	15	-	TRBV2	TRBJ2-6	-
CASSFTLAGASYNEQFF	TGCGCCAGCAGCTTCACATTAGCGGGGGCTTCCTACAATGAGCAGTTCTTC	17	TRBD2	TRBV5-1	TRBJ2-1	-
CASSVGGQPSSGNTIYF	TGTGCCAGCAGCGTAGGGGGGCAGCCGTCCTCTGGAAACACCATATATTTT	17	-	TRBV9	TRBJ1-3	-
CASSVDSFYNSPLHF	TGCGCCAGCAGCGTGGACTCCTTCTATAATTCACCCCTCCACTTT	15	-	TRBV5-1	TRBJ1-6	-
CSASQSYEQYF	TGCAGTGCTAGCCAGTCCTACGAGCAGTACTTC	11	-	TRBV20-1	TRBJ2-7	once
CASSQDWRVSPLHF	TGTGCCAGCAGCCAAGATTGGAGGGTTTCACCCCTCCACTTT	14	-	TRBV3-1/TRBV3-2	TRBJ1-6	-
CAIRGLVLTDTQYF	TGTGCCATCAGGGGACTAGTCCTCACAGATACGCAGTATTTT	14	TRBD2	TRBV10-3	TRBJ2-3	-
CASSLTRLAGGPEEQYF	TGTGCCAGCAGCTTAACTCGACTAGCGGGAGGGCCGGAAGAGCAGTACTTC	17	TRBD2	TRBV7-2	TRBJ2-7	-
CASSLGQVISNEQFF	TGTGCCAGCAGCTTAGGACAGGTCATATCCAATGAGCAGTTCTTC	15	-	TRBV7-2	TRBJ2-1	once
CSVGQGRDYGYTF	TGCAGCGTTGGACAGGGGAGGGACTATGGCTACACCTTC	13	TRBD1	TRBV29-1	TRBJ1-2	-
CASSPTLTGMNTEAFF	TGTGCCAGCAGCCCCACCCTGACAGGGATGAACACTGAAGCTTTCTTT	16	TRBD1	TRBV3-1/TRBV3-2	TRBJ1-1	-
CASSEMGLAGTNHEQYF	TGTGCCAGCAGTGAAATGGGACTAGCGGGGACGAACCACGAGCAGTACTTC	17	TRBD2	TRBV2	TRBJ2-7	-
CASSQGTSGRAATDTQYF	TGTGCCAGCAGCCAAGGGACTAGCGGGAGGGCCGCTACGGATACGCAGTATTTT	18	TRBD2	TRBV14	TRBJ2-3	-
CASSTPAAGGNTDTQYF	TGTGCCAGCAGTACCCCCGCTGCGGGAGGCAACACAGATACGCAGTATTTT	17	TRBD2	TRBV28	TRBJ2-3	-
CASSENTGYSEKLFF	TGTGCCAGCAGCGAGAACACAGGGTATAGCGAAAAACTGTTTTTT	15	-	TRBV7-9	TRBJ1-4	once
CASSQRSLAGVGETQYF	TGTGCCAGCTCACAAAGGTCGCTAGCGGGAGTGGGAGAGACCCAGTACTTC	17	TRBD2	TRBV18	TRBJ2-5	-
CASSASSNTGELFF	TGTGCCAGCAGCGCCTCTTCGAACACCGGGGAGCTGTTTTTT	14	-	TRBV9	TRBJ2-2	-
CASSYPEVNTEAFF	TGTGCCAGCAGTTACCCTGAGGTGAACACTGAAGCTTTCTTT	14	-	TRBV6-6	TRBJ1-1	-
CASSTGQGLAGVAREKLFF	TGCGCCAGCAGCACGGGACAGGGGTTAGCCGGAGTTGCCCGAGAAAAACTGTTTTTT	19	TRBD1	TRBV5-1	TRBJ1-4	-
CASSPRFNTGELFF	TGTGCCAGCAGCCCCCGGTTTAACACCGGGGAGCTGTTTTTT	14	-	TRBV11-2	TRBJ2-2	-
CASRPAPGQGVADTQYF	TGTGCCAGCAGACCCGCACCGGGACAGGGGGTTGCAGATACGCAGTATTTT	17	TRBD1	TRBV25-1	TRBJ2-3	-
CASRWGRGGTEAFF	TGTGCCAGCCGCTGGGGCAGGGGAGGGACTGAAGCTTTCTTT	14	-	TRBV3-1/TRBV3-2	TRBJ1-1	-
CATSREAGRGGTEAFF	TGTGCCACCAGCAGAGAGGCAGGGAGGGGTGGGACTGAAGCTTTCTTT	16	-	TRBV15	TRBJ1-1	few
CASSERANYGYTF	TGTGCCAGCAGTGAAAGAGCTAACTATGGCTACACCTTC	13	-	TRBV2	TRBJ1-2	-